The clone carrying this TCR beta chain is a singleton in its sample. The antigen is undetermined. The data are from a study of graft-versus-host responses after intestinal transplantation. Whole-study context: Among the recipients, transplants were multivisceral, liver-intestinal, or isolated intestinal.

General observations from the study: Early declines in HvG clones that occurred post-transplant were associated with peak circulating GvH clone levels.

The CDR3 runs to 16 residues. With V trimmed by 6 bases and J by 5 bases, 11 bases remained unmatched. CDR1 and CDR2 from the germline V gene are MDHEN and SYDVKM. Some clones are missing from TCRdb's copy, which holds only in-frame ones; the method was immunoSEQ multiplex PCR. This sample has approximately 92,000 clones, with 80% to 95% found just once. V and J are TRBV28 and TRBJ2-2, with TRBD2 matching 8 bases. Here the sequenced sample was unstimulated CD8+ T cells sorted from spleen or lymph node cells, taken before intestinal transplant. The sequence was obtained from a human donor who received an intestinal transplant. The CDR3 coding sequence is TGTGCCAGCAGCTCTATCGGACTAGCTGGTACCGGGGAGCTGTTTTTT. Translation: CASSSIGLAGTGELFF.